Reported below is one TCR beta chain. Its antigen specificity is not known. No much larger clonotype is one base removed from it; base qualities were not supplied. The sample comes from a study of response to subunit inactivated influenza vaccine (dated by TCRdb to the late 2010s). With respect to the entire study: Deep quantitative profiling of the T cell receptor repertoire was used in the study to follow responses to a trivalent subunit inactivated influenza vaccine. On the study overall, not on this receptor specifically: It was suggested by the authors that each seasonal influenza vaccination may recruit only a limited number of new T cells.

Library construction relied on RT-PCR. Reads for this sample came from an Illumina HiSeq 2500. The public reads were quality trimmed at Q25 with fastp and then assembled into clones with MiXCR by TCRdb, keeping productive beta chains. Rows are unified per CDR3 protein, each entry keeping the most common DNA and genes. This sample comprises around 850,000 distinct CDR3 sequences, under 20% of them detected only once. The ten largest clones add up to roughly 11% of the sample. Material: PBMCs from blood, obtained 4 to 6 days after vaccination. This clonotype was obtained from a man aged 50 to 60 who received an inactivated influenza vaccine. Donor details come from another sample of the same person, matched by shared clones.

The CDR3 corresponds to CASSQSWGVSGTDTQYF. The DNA sequence follows: TGTGCCAGCAGCCAGAGCTGGGGAGTATCTGGCACAGATACGCAGTATTTT. The chain was built from TRBV7-2 and TRBJ2-3; possibly the D gene is TRBD2, per 5 matching bases. Via the germline V gene, CDR1 is SGHTA and CDR2 FQGNSA. V drops 5 bases and J drops 1 base, leaving 19 bases in between. Counted from cysteine to phenylalanine, this CDR3 has 17 amino acids. The retained sequence is limited to the CDR3, 51 bases, with the frame set at the first base.